This T cell receptor beta chain was sequenced for a study of T cell responses to AZD1222 COVID-19 vaccine. About the research overall: Analyses pooled second doses at about 4 or about 12 weeks.

V was trimmed by 2 bases and J by 0 bases, leaving 11 bases between them. CDR3 length: 15 residues. Germline V gene sequence: CDR1 MNHEY, CDR2 SVGAGI. Worth noting for this clone: As yet, its antigen is unknown.

Libraries were prepared by immunoSEQ multiplex PCR; TCRdb keeps only in-frame clonotypes and omits some of them. The profile shows 150,000 or so clones, about 88% of them singletons. Study-wide findings and caveats: Spike regions recognized by vaccine-associated CD4 TCRs spanned the protein, led by 160-218 and 743-854. A rise in Spike-specific TCR breadth and depth followed two AZD1222 doses.

The chain links TRBV6-5 to TRBJ2-7, with a tentative D call TRBD1 (5 bases). This specimen was peripheral blood, taken on day 0 of AZD1222 vaccination. The source is an adult in good health. CDR3 sequence: CASSYSWTSSYEQYF. The CDR3 bases are TGTGCCAGCAGTTACAGCTGGACATCCTCCTACGAGCAGTACTTC.